These 8 T cell receptor beta chains were sequenced from one sample in a study of blood T cell repertoires in COVID-19. Assay used: immunoSEQ multiplex PCR; TCRdb lists only in-frame clones, some missing. The sample lists some 220,000 clones, around three quarters occurring once. What was sequenced was peripheral blood. These receptor sequences come from a woman in her 70s with acute or convalescent COVID-19.

The table lists this clone with a count of one. The genes are TRBV5-8 and TRBJ2-3; possibly TRBD1 for D (5 bases). V lost 1 base and J lost 4, with 19 bases in between. From germline, CDR1 is SGHTS and CDR2 YDEGEE. The CDR3 runs to 17 residues. The CDR3 DNA follows: TGTGCCAGCAGCTTGAGGATAGCAGGGATCGGTGCAGATACGCAGTATTTT. Protein: CASSLRIAGIGADTQYF.

CDR3 DNA: TGCGCCAGCAGAGGACTCAACTACGAGCAGTACGTC. This gives the protein CASRGLNYEQYV. The chain uses TRBV10-2 and TRBJ2-7; possibly TRBD2 for D (5 bases). Between the trimmed V and J ends, which lost 6 bases and 3 bases, there was a span of 9 bases. Germline lookup yields CDR1 WSHSY and CDR2 SAAADI. CDR3 length: 12 amino acids.

The J gene is TRBJ1-1, the V gene TRBV5-4; no reliable D call. The CDR3 runs 14 residues. Per germline, CDR1 SGHNT and CDR2 YYREEE (reference sequence). Trimming left V 0 bases short and J 8 bases short, with 14 bases between. The CDR3 spells CASSLGPLGREAFF. The CDR3 nucleotides are TGTGCCAGCAGCTTGGGGCCCCTTGGGAGGGAAGCTTTCTTT.

The rearrangement links TRBV5-1 to TRBJ1-2; the match to TRBD1 covers 10 bases. This CDR3 is built from 14 residues. Germline V lookup: CDR1 SGHRS, CDR2 YFSETQ. Trimming removed 4 bases from V and 8 bases from J; junction bases left unmatched: 8. In DNA form, the CDR3 reads TGCGCCAGCAGCCCGGGACAGGGGCGATGGGGCTACACCTTC. This codes for CASSPGQGRWGYTF.

The chain couples TRBV19 to TRBJ1-5; 7 bases are shared with TRBD1. Looked up from germline, CDR1 is LNHDA and CDR2 is SQIVND (reference sequence). The CDR3 is made up of 14 amino acids. The junction had 9 bases not matched to a gene; V was cut back by 6 bases and J by 7 bases. The chain's CDR3 is CASSPFRGNQPQHF. The CDR3, as DNA: TGTGCCAGTAGCCCTTTCAGGGGGAACCAGCCCCAGCATTTT.

The CDR3 loop is CASSSHSSGRELFF. DNA for the CDR3: TGTGCCAGCAGCTCCCATTCGTCGGGGAGGGAGCTGTTTTTT. The chain carries TRBV13 and TRBJ2-2; perhaps TRBD2 as D (5 bases). V dropped 4 bases and J dropped 9 bases, with 15 bases sitting between them. Germline lookup yields CDR1 PRHDT and CDR2 FYEKMQ (reference sequence). This CDR3 has 14 amino acids.

The chain carries TRBV7-2 and TRBJ2-7; maybe TRBD1 (8 bases). Germline-derived CDR1 and CDR2 are SGHTA and FQGNSA. Trimming pared 5 bases from V and 3 bases from J, leaving 14 bases between. The CDR3 runs 14 residues. CDR3 residues: CASSPYRGGYEQYF. As DNA, the CDR3 is TGTGCCAGCAGCCCGTACAGGGGGGGCTACGAGCAGTACTTC.

The CDR3 DNA reads as TGTGCCAGCAGTAACAGTAACTCCTATAATTCACCCCTCCACTTT. Its protein product is CASSNSNSYNSPLHF. The V gene is TRBV2, the J gene TRBJ1-6; D unresolved. This CDR3 has 15 residues. The V gene's germline CDR1 is SNHLY and CDR2 FYNNEI. V lost 5 bases, J lost 0 bases, and 8 bases lay in between. Looking up the rest from reference TRBV2 and TRBJ1-6 gives the full variable domain: EPEVTQTPSHQVTQMGQEVILRCVPISNHLYFYWYRQILGQKVEFLVSFYNNEISEKSEIFDDQFSVERPDGSNFTLKIRSTKLEDSAMYFCASSNSNSYNSPLHFGNGTRLTVT.